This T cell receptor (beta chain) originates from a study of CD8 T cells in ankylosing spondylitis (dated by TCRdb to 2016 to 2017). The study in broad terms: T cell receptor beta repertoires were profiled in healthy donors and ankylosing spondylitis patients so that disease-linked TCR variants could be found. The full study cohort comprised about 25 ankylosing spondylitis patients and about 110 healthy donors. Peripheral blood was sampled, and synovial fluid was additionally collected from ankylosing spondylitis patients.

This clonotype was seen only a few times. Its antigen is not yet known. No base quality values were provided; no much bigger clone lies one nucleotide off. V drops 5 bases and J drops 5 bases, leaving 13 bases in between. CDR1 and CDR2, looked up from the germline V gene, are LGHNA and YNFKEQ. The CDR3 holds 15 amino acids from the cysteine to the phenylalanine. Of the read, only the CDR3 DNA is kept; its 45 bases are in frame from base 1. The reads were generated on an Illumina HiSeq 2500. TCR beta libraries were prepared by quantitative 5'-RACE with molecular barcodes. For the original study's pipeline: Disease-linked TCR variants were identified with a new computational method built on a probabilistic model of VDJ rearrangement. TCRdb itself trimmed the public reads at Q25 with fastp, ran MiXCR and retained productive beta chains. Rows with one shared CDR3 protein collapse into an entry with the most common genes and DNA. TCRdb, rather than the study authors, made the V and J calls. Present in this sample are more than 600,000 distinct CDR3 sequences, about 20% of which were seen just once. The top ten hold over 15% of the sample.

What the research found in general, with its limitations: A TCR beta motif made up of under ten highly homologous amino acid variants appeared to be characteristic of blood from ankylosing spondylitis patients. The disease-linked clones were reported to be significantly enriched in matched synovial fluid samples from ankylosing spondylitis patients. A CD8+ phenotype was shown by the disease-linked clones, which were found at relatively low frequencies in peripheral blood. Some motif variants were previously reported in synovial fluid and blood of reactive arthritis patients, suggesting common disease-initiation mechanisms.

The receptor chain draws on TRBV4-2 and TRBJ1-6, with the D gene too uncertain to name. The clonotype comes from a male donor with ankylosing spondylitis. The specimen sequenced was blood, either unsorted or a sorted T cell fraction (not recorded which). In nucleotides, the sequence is TGTGCCAGCAGCACCCCGGGAGACCATAATTCACCCCTCCACTTT. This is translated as CASSTPGDHNSPLHF.